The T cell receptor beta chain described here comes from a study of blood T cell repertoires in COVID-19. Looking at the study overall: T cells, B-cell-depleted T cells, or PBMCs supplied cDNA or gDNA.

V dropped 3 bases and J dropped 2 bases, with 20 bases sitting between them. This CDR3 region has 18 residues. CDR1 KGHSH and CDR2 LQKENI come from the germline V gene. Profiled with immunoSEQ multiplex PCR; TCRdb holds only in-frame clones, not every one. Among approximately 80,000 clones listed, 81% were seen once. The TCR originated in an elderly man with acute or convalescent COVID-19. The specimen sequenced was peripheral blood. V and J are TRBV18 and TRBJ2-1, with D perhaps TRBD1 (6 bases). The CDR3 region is CASSPILGSGGAYNEQFF. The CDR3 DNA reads TGTGCCAGCTCACCGATTCTCGGCTCTGGGGGCGCCTACAATGAGCAGTTCTTC.